This TCR beta chain appears in the sequencing data of a study of cytomegalovirus exposure and HLA in healthy donors. Regarding the study as a whole: In a later analysis, TCR beta V- and J-gene trimming was associated with a missense DCLRE1C variant. What a later analysis reportedly showed was that an Asian-associated ancestry cluster had fewer N-insertions than the roughly 670-donor mean. Reports showed the classifier diagnosing cytomegalovirus status with high specificity and sensitivity. Some V segments could not be told apart, so they were left out, TRBV6-2 and TRBV6-3 among them.

This CDR3 has 16 residues. Germline CDR1 SGHRS, CDR2 YFSETQ. A multiplex PCR was run with 60 Vbeta primers and 13 Jbeta primers. TCRdb keeps only in-frame clones here, not all; method: immunoSEQ multiplex PCR. The sample carries some 220,000 clones, 77% recorded once. Notes on this clone: The antigen remains unidentified.

The rearrangement joins TRBV5-1 to TRBJ2-5; TRBD2 matches 11 bases. The J call could be wrong; TRBJ2-7 is a better fit for the DNA end. This clonotype was obtained from a woman aged 55-70 years in good health and CMV-seropositive. Material: PBMCs. The chain's CDR3 is CASSLAGLAVSYEQYF. The CDR3 DNA sequence: TGCGCCAGCAGCCTAGCGGGACTAGCGGTATCCTACGAGCAGTACTTC.